The rows below give T cell receptor beta chains drawn from one sample of a study of T cells in tuberculosis. Clones were sequenced by immunoSEQ multiplex PCR, and TCRdb holds only the in-frame ones, with some missing. The repertoire holds some 30,000 clones, roughly 83% seen once, with around 5.5% in the top ten. This specimen consisted of PBMCs, obtained at tuberculosis diagnosis. All receptors come from an adult with tuberculosis. CDR3s include the opening cysteine and the closing phenylalanine or tryptophan. D genes are given only for firm matches. The size entry is marked missing in some rows and otherwise reads once, few, many or a size class.

CDR3: CASSPDRGPYYGYTF
DNA: TGTGCCAGCAGCCCCGACAGGGGCCCATACTATGGCTACACCTTC
J: TRBJ1-2
V: TRBV11-2
D: TRBD1
size: few

CDR3: CASSAPGTPYF
DNA: TGTGCCAGCAGCGCCCCGGGAACCCCCTACTTC
J: TRBJ2-7
V: TRBV28
D: -
size: -

CDR3: CAISPEFGQGNTEAFF
DNA: TGTGCCATCAGTCCCGAATTTGGACAGGGGAACACTGAAGCTTTCTTT
J: TRBJ1-1
V: TRBV10-3
D: TRBD1
size: -

CDR3: CASSPEHRYEQYF
DNA: TGTGCCAGCTCACCAGAGCACCGTTACGAGCAGTACTTC
J: TRBJ2-7
V: TRBV18
D: -
size: -

CDR3: CASRSGVTDTQYF
DNA: TGTGCCAGCAGATCCGGGGTAACGGATACGCAGTATTTT
J: TRBJ2-3
V: TRBV2
D: -
size: -

CDR3: CASSLSTGTSGRWEQYF
DNA: TGTGCCAGCAGTTTATCGACCGGGACTAGCGGGAGGTGGGAGCAGTACTTC
J: TRBJ2-7
V: TRBV27
D: TRBD2
size: once

CDR3: CASSVRTGSYEQYF
DNA: TGTGCCAGTAGTGTTCGGACAGGGTCCTACGAGCAGTACTTC
J: TRBJ2-7
V: TRBV19
D: TRBD1
size: -

CDR3: CASSIAGTGVQDTQYF
DNA: TGTGCCAGTAGTATAGCCGGGACAGGGGTACAAGATACGCAGTATTTT
J: TRBJ2-3
V: TRBV19
D: TRBD1
size: -

CDR3: CASSLRLAGGYETQYF
DNA: TGTGCCAGCAGTTTACGATTAGCGGGAGGGTATGAGACCCAGTACTTC
J: TRBJ2-5
V: TRBV27
D: TRBD2
size: -

CDR3: CASSPNPLARSTDTQYF
DNA: TGTGCCAGCAGCCCAAATCCTCTAGCGAGATCCACAGATACGCAGTATTTT
J: TRBJ2-3
V: TRBV7-9
D: -
size: -

CDR3: CASSLEASTQYF
DNA: TGCGCCAGCAGCTTGGAAGCGTCCACCCAGTACTTC
J: TRBJ2-5
V: TRBV5-1
D: -
size: -

CDR3: CASSPEGGTGNTEAFF
DNA: TGTGCCAGCAGCCCTGAAGGCGGGACAGGGAACACTGAAGCTTTCTTT
J: TRBJ1-1
V: TRBV9
D: TRBD1
size: -

CDR3: CASSPPGTGELFF
DNA: TGTGCCAGCAGCCCCCCGGGGACCGGGGAGCTGTTTTTT
J: TRBJ2-2
V: TRBV7-3
D: -
size: -

CDR3: CASSLALRQGSFF
DNA: TGTGCCAGCAGCTTGGCCCTGAGACAGGGGTCTTTCTTT
J: TRBJ1-1
V: TRBV5-6
D: TRBD1
size: -

CDR3: CASRGARDTGELFF
DNA: TGCGCCAGCAGGGGGGCGCGGGACACCGGGGAGCTGTTTTTT
J: TRBJ2-2
V: TRBV4-1
D: -
size: -

CDR3: CASSARTGVLTDTQYF
DNA: TGTGCCAGCAGCGCCCGGACAGGGGTACTCACAGATACGCAGTATTTT
J: TRBJ2-3
V: TRBV9
D: TRBD1
size: -

CDR3: CASRQNTEAFF
DNA: TGTGCCAGCAGACAGAACACTGAAGCTTTCTTT
J: TRBJ1-1
V: TRBV27
D: -
size: few

CDR3: CASSIRGQPQHF
DNA: TGTGCCAGTAGTATCAGGGGTCAGCCCCAGCATTTT
J: TRBJ1-5
V: TRBV19
D: -
size: -

CDR3: CASIFDSSGANVLTF
DNA: TGTGCCAGCATTTTTGACAGCTCTGGGGCCAACGTCCTGACTTTC
J: TRBJ2-6
V: TRBV2
D: -
size: -

CDR3: CASSLTGQSNEKLFF
DNA: TGCGCCAGCAGCTTGACGGGACAGAGTAATGAAAAACTGTTTTTT
J: TRBJ1-4
V: TRBV5-1
D: TRBD1
size: -

CDR3: CASSAGGGSYEQYF
DNA: TGTGCCAGTAGTGCTGGGGGGGGCTCCTACGAGCAGTACTTC
J: TRBJ2-7
V: TRBV19
D: TRBD2
size: -

CDR3: CASTSRTGLGSSSYNEQFF
DNA: TGTGCCAGCACCTCGAGGACAGGGCTAGGGTCAAGCTCCTACAATGAGCAGTTCTTC
J: TRBJ2-1
V: TRBV28
D: TRBD1
size: -

CDR3: CASSFGRTEAFF
DNA: TGTGCCAGCAGTTTCGGTCGCACTGAAGCTTTCTTT
J: TRBJ1-1
V: TRBV6-6
D: -
size: -

CDR3: CASSAREVGNSPLHF
DNA: TGTGCCAGCAGCGCGAGGGAGGTGGGTAATTCACCCCTCCACTTT
J: TRBJ1-6
V: TRBV11-2
D: -
size: -

CDR3: CASSQVQGSLYNEQFF
DNA: TGTGCCAGCAGCCAAGTCCAGGGGTCGCTCTACAATGAGCAGTTCTTC
J: TRBJ2-1
V: TRBV7-6
D: -
size: -

CDR3: CAISESERAGNQPQHF
DNA: TGTGCCATCAGTGAGTCTGAGAGGGCGGGCAATCAGCCCCAGCATTTT
J: TRBJ1-5
V: TRBV10-3
D: -
size: -

CDR3: CASSPGQRVYNSPLHF
DNA: TGTGCCAGCAGCCCGGGACAAAGGGTTTATAATTCACCCCTCCACTTT
J: TRBJ1-6
V: TRBV2
D: -
size: -

CDR3: CASSLGRGRGGREDTQYF
DNA: TGTGCCAGCAGCTTAGGAAGAGGGCGGGGGGGCCGCGAAGATACGCAGTATTTT
J: TRBJ2-3
V: TRBV11-2
D: TRBD2
size: -

CDR3: CASSLLQGVDNEQFF
DNA: TGTGCCAGCAGCTTGCTACAGGGAGTTGACAATGAGCAGTTCTTC
J: TRBJ2-1
V: TRBV5-5
D: -
size: -

CDR3: CASSPRGQKADTQYF
DNA: TGTGCCAGCTCACCTCGGGGACAGAAGGCAGATACGCAGTATTTT
J: TRBJ2-3
V: TRBV18
D: TRBD1
size: once

CDR3: CASSEEGKLNTGELFF
DNA: TGTGCCAGCAGTGAAGAGGGGAAGCTCAACACCGGGGAGCTGTTTTTT
J: TRBJ2-2
V: TRBV2
D: -
size: -

CDR3: CASSLQGQDGQPQHF
DNA: TGCGCCAGCAGCTTGCAGGGACAGGACGGGCAGCCCCAGCATTTT
J: TRBJ1-5
V: TRBV5-1
D: TRBD1
size: -

CDR3: CASSYQGMDEQYF
DNA: TGTGCCAGCAGCTACCAGGGGATGGACGAGCAGTACTTC
J: TRBJ2-7
V: TRBV5-4
D: -
size: -

CDR3: CASSFRRGGSNQPQHF
DNA: TGTGCCAGCAGTTTCCGTCGAGGAGGTAGCAATCAGCCCCAGCATTTT
J: TRBJ1-5
V: TRBV27
D: -
size: -

CDR3: CASSYSNSGANVLTF
DNA: TGTGCCAGCAGTTACTCCAACTCTGGGGCCAACGTCCTGACTTTC
J: TRBJ2-6
V: TRBV6-6
D: -
size: -

CDR3: CASSVQEMNTEAFF
DNA: TGTGCCAGCAGTGTCCAAGAGATGAACACTGAAGCTTTCTTT
J: TRBJ1-1
V: TRBV2
D: -
size: -

CDR3: CASSGQGGYEQYF
DNA: TGTGCCAGCAGTGGACAGGGAGGTTACGAGCAGTACTTC
J: TRBJ2-7
V: TRBV25-1
D: -
size: -

CDR3: CASSPTMDSRIQYF
DNA: TGTGCCAGCAGTCCCACCATGGACAGCCGTATTCAGTACTTC
J: TRBJ2-4
V: TRBV6-5
D: -
size: -